This T cell receptor (beta chain) was captured in a study of PD-1 blockade in classical Hodgkin lymphoma. This clone was seen more than once but under ten times. Profiled with immunoSEQ multiplex PCR; TCRdb holds only in-frame clones, not every one. Of about 50,000 clones listed, just under 75% are singletons. The V end lost 6 bases, the J end lost 6 bases, and 30 bases lay between the germline ends. The length of the CDR3 is 17 residues. Per the germline V gene, CDR1 is SQVTM and CDR2 is ANQGSEA. All patients relapsed after autologous stem cell transplantation, and brentuximab vedotin exposure varied.

This TCR derives from a human donor with classical Hodgkin lymphoma. J is TRBJ2-7 and V is TRBV29-1; a possible D gene is TRBD2 (5 bases). The sample in question was peripheral blood mononuclear cells (PBMCs), obtained before the second cycle of nivolumab. In DNA form, the CDR3 reads TGCAGCGTCGCAGAAGGCGGATTTCTACTAACTGCGGGCGAGCAGTACTTC. It encodes CSVAEGGFLLTAGEQYF.